The next 3 T cell receptor beta chains were all read from a single sample in a study of blood T cell repertoires in COVID-19. The method was immunoSEQ multiplex PCR; TCRdb's version includes in-frame clones alone and lacks a portion of them. The table includes some 170,000 clones, around 80% detected once. Material for sequencing was PBMCs or T cells enriched from blood (not recorded which). The origin of the receptors is a man aged 45-65 years who had recovered from COVID-19.

This rearrangement joins TRBV5-1 to TRBJ2-3; the D gene is possibly TRBD1 (5 bases). The V gene lost 0 bases and the J gene lost 2 bases, with 10 bases spanning the gap. The CDR3 consists of 15 residues. Germline V gives CDR1 SGHRS, CDR2 YFSETQ. CDR3 bases: TGCGCCAGCAGCTTGGAGGGCAGGGCCACAGATACGCAGTATTTT. This sequence encodes CASSLEGRATDTQYF.

The V call is TRBV7-3, the J call TRBJ1-2; D is undetermined. The CDR3 sequence is 13 residues long. Germline lookup yields CDR1 SGHTA and CDR2 FQGTGA. Trimming took 5 bases from V and 0 from J, leaving 7 bases between them. CDR3 loop: CASSPQSNYGYTF. The DNA of the CDR3 is TGTGCCAGCAGCCCCCAGTCTAACTATGGCTACACCTTC.

This CDR3 is CASSTGTRTDTQYF. CDR3 nucleotide sequence: TGTGCCAGCAGCACTGGGACACGCACAGATACGCAGTATTTT. The chain is built from TRBV3-1 (or the pseudogene TRBV3-2) and TRBJ2-3, with D possibly being TRBD1 (6 bases). V was shortened by 5 bases and J by 1 base, with 10 bases between the two germline ends. Germline V gives CDR1 LGHDT, CDR2 YNNKEL (reference sequence). This CDR3 contains 14 residues.